These 23 T cell receptor beta chains were all obtained from the same sample, sequenced in a study of T cells in Graves' hyperthyroidism and ophthalmopathy. Amplification yielded TCR beta CDR3 regions, with RNA transcripts as the source. A set of HTBI primers served as the primers for a first-round RT-PCR of the TCR CDR3. From the multiplex PCR reads, TCRdb called clonotypes with MiXCR, one entry per CDR3 protein. The data contain 500,000 to 550,000 distinct CDR3 sequences, about 20% of them seen just once; the ten biggest clones take up about half. Sequencing used blood. Every receptor here comes from a middle-aged man with Graves' ophthalmopathy.

The sample holds many counts of this clonotype. The chain links TRBV7-2 to TRBJ2-5; 9 bases line up with TRBD2. The CDR3 sequence is 14 residues long. The J segment lost 5 bases and the V segment lost 1 base, leaving 2 bases of the junction unmatched. The germline CDR1 and CDR2 sequences are SGHTA and FQGNSA. CDR3 region: CASSLGTSGETQYF. In nucleotides, the CDR3 is TGTGCCAGCAGCTTAGGCACTAGCGGGGAGACCCAGTACTTC.

The J gene is TRBJ2-2, the V gene TRBV20-1; D may be TRBD2 (6 bases). V was cut by 8 bases and J by 0 bases, with 13 bases left in between. The CDR3 has 14 amino acids. Germline-derived CDR1 and CDR2 are DFQATT and SNEGSKA (reference sequence). The CDR3 region is CSSYGDSNTGELFF. In DNA form, the CDR3 reads TGCAGTTCCTACGGGGACTCGAACACCGGGGAGCTGTTTTTT.

The chain couples TRBV2 to TRBJ2-3, with 10 bases identical to TRBD1. This CDR3 comprises 16 residues. CDR1 and CDR2 (germline): SNHLY, FYNNEI. The V and J ends lost 9 bases and 3 bases, in that order; junction bases with no gene match: 12. CDR3 protein: CASKLLGQGITDTQYF. CDR3 DNA sequence: TGTGCCAGTAAACTTTTGGGACAGGGGATTACAGATACGCAGTATTTT.

V usage is TRBV28 and J usage is TRBJ2-5, with a weak D call TRBD2 (6 bases). Trimming shortened V by 6 bases and J by 5 bases, and 22 bases separated the two germline ends. CDR1 is MDHEN, CDR2 SYDVKM, per germline. CDR3 length equals 16 residues. The CDR3 DNA sequence: TGTGCCAGCAGCGTGACGGGAGCAGGTTCGTTGGAGACCCAGTACTTC. Protein product: CASSVTGAGSLETQYF.

There are many counts of this clonotype. The chain combines TRBV24-1 with TRBJ2-7; D gene unclear. Trimming took off 4 bases at V and 3 bases at J, with 3 bases between the two ends. The germline gives CDR1 KGHDR, CDR2 SFDVKD. The CDR3 runs 11 residues. The chain's CDR3 is CATSEGYEQYF. CDR3 in DNA: TGTGCCACCAGTGAGGGCTACGAGCAGTACTTC.

The gene calls are TRBV30 and TRBJ1-1; TRBD1 is a possible D gene (5 bases). With 3 bases removed from V and 1 base from J, the gap between germline ends came to 12 bases. Germline values: CDR1 GTSNPN, CDR2 SVGIG (reference sequence). CDR3 length equals 14 residues. The CDR3 loop reads CAWRDKGPNTEAFF. In DNA form, the CDR3 reads TGTGCCTGGAGGGATAAGGGACCGAACACTGAAGCTTTCTTT.

This clonotype occurred many times. DNA of the CDR3: TGTGCCAGCAGTTACGCAGGGGGCGCGGGCACTGAAGCTTTCTTT. It specifies CASSYAGGAGTEAFF. This sequence joins TRBV6-5 and TRBJ1-1, with 8 bases matching TRBD1. Germline assignment: CDR1 MNHEY and CDR2 SVGAGI. J gave up 4 bases and V 2 bases, and 6 bases lay outside the gene matches. This CDR3 is built from 15 residues.

This clonotype appeared many times. The chain carries TRBV24-1 and TRBJ2-3; 16 nucleotides align to TRBD2. There are 17 residues in the CDR3. Unmatched junction bases numbered 7, after V lost 9 bases and J lost 2 bases. Germline CDR1 reads KGHDR; CDR2 reads SFDVKD. The CDR3 spells CATSGTSGRADTDTQYF. In DNA form, the CDR3 reads TGTGCCACCTCCGGGACTAGCGGGAGGGCGGACACAGATACGCAGTATTTT.

In its sample, this clonotype was seen once. The chain is built from TRBV28 and TRBJ2-3; no firm D call. CDR1 and CDR2 (germline): MDHEN, SYDVKM. CDR3 length: 13 amino acids. The V and J ends lost 2 bases and 2 bases respectively, with 5 bases between them. This CDR3 is CASSLIATDTQYF. DNA for the CDR3: TGTGCCAGCAGTTTAATAGCCACAGATACGCAGTATTTT.

This clonotype was detected only a few times. The genes are TRBV20-1 and TRBJ2-5; D gene uncertain. Trimming removed 6 bases at V and 1 base at J, with 6 bases between. Germline CDR1 reads DFQATT; CDR2 reads SNEGSKA (reference sequence). The CDR3 is 11 residues long. CDR3 nucleotide sequence: TGCAGTGCCAAGTCCCAAGAGACCCAGTACTTC. Translation: CSAKSQETQYF.

This clonotype was observed a handful of times. This chain connects TRBV5-4 to TRBJ2-5; no clear D. Germline CDR1 and CDR2: SGHNT and YYREEE (reference sequence). The CDR3 consists of 12 residues. Trimming pared 3 bases from V and 3 bases from J, leaving 6 bases between. This CDR3 reads CASSSQKETQYF. The CDR3, as DNA: TGTGCCAGCAGCTCACAAAAAGAGACCCAGTACTTC.

A few counts support this clonotype. The genes are TRBV4-2 and TRBJ1-5; D unresolved. V was cut by 1 base and J by 3 bases, with 10 bases left in between. In germline, CDR1 is LGHNA, CDR2 YNFKEQ. CDR3 size: 15 residues. The CDR3 protein is CASSQVGENNQPQHF. Written as DNA, the CDR3 is TGTGCCAGCAGCCAAGTAGGAGAGAACAATCAGCCCCAGCATTTT.

This clonotype was observed at least ten times. This chain connects TRBV18 to TRBJ2-3, with D perhaps matching TRBD1 (5 bases). Per the germline V gene, CDR1 is KGHSH and CDR2 is LQKENI. Trimming left V 5 bases short and J 0 bases short, with 9 bases between. This CDR3 has 14 residues. Here the CDR3 DNA reads TGTGCCAGCTCAACAAGACAGAGCACAGATACGCAGTATTTT. This translates into CASSTRQSTDTQYF.

This clonotype was seen repeatedly, ten times or more. V usage is TRBV7-9 and J usage is TRBJ2-7, with D perhaps matching TRBD1 (5 bases). This CDR3 contains 14 residues. Germline CDR1 and CDR2: SEHNR and FQNEAQ (reference sequence). The V gene lost 2 bases and the J gene lost 3 bases, with 11 bases spanning the gap. CDR3 sequence: CASSLSQGIYEQYF. The CDR3 bases are TGTGCCAGCAGCTTAAGCCAGGGAATCTACGAGCAGTACTTC.

V and J are TRBV18 and TRBJ2-5; the D is unclear. The V end was cut by 3 bases, the J end by 3 bases, with 8 bases between. Germline V gene lookup returns CDR1 KGHSH and CDR2 LQKENI. The CDR3 has 13 amino acids. CDR3 residues: CASSPVLEETQYF. The CDR3, as DNA: TGTGCCAGCTCACCGGTCTTGGAAGAGACCCAGTACTTC.

Only a few counts were recorded for this clonotype. The chain joins TRBV6-2 or TRBV6-3 to TRBJ2-7; perhaps TRBD1 as D (6 bases). Germline CDR1 is MNHEY and CDR2 is SVGEGT. This CDR3 comprises 13 residues. Trimming cost V 6 bases and J 4 bases, with 13 bases left between them. The CDR3 nucleotides read TGTGCCAGCAGACCGGGACAAACTTACGAGCAGTACTTC. This translates into CASRPGQTYEQYF.

This clonotype has a count of ten or more. V is TRBV3-1 and J is TRBJ2-3, with 11 bases matching TRBD2. Germline V gives CDR1 LGHDT, CDR2 YNNKEL (reference sequence). This CDR3 contains 19 residues. After removal of 1 base from V and 5 bases from J, the junction contained 14 bases not matched to a gene. The CDR3 DNA is TGTGCCAGCAGCCAAGTCCCCCGGGCCCTAGCGGGGGGTGAAGATACGCAGTATTTT. This gives the protein CASSQVPRALAGGEDTQYF.

In its sample, this clonotype was seen a few times. The rearrangement uses TRBV12-3 or TRBV12-4 and TRBJ1-2; no definite D call. The germline V and J ends were trimmed by 7 bases and 0 bases, with 15 bases remaining between them. The CDR3 contains 15 residues. CDR3 coding DNA: TGTGCCAGCACCCCTCGGGGAGGGCCTAACTATGGCTACACCTTC. It translates to CASTPRGGPNYGYTF.

The CDR3 protein is CATGQGTTDTQYF. The CDR3 bases are TGTGCCACCGGACAGGGGACGACAGATACGCAGTATTTT. This chain uses TRBV28 with TRBJ2-3, with 9 positions matching TRBD1. J was trimmed by 3 bases and V by 10 bases; bases with no gene match: 5. The CDR3 runs 13 residues. Per germline, CDR1 MDHEN and CDR2 SYDVKM.

This clonotype came up a few times. V gene TRBV27 combines with J gene TRBJ2-7; D may match TRBD1 or TRBD2 (7 bases each). Trimming stripped 3 bases from V and 7 bases from J, with 13 bases between. Germline V gene data show CDR1 as MNHEY and CDR2 as SMNVEV (reference sequence). The length of the CDR3 is 13 residues. In nucleotides, the CDR3 is TGTGCCAGCAGTTTCCAGGGGGGGCCGGAGCAGTACTTC. Its translation is CASSFQGGPEQYF.

This clonotype was counted only a few times. The J gene is TRBJ2-3, the V gene TRBV24-1, with 9 bases lining up with TRBD1. Trimming removed 3 bases from V and 5 bases from J; junction bases left unmatched: 11. This CDR3 has 17 amino acids. Per germline, CDR1 KGHDR and CDR2 SFDVKD. The CDR3, as DNA: TGTGCCACCAGTGATGCCATCCGGGACAGGGTGGAAGATACGCAGTATTTT. Its protein is CATSDAIRDRVEDTQYF.

This clonotype was counted ten times or more. The J gene is TRBJ2-7, the V gene TRBV11-2; 12 positions agree with TRBD2. This CDR3 is 15 amino acids long. CDR1 SGHAT and CDR2 FQNNGV come from the germline V gene. With V trimmed by 5 bases and J by 2 bases, 4 bases remained unmatched. The CDR3 region has the DNA TGTGCCAGCAGCCCTACTAGCGGGGGGACCTACGAGCAGTACTTC. Residues: CASSPTSGGTYEQYF. The full variable domain, its missing parts supplied by reference TRBV11-2 and TRBJ2-7, is EAGVAQSPRYKIIEKRQSVAFWCNPISGHATLYWYQQILGQGPKLLIQFQNNGVVDDSQLPKDRFSAERLKGVDSTLKIQPAKLEDSAVYLCASSPTSGGTYEQYFGPGTRLTVT.

This clonotype was found many times. The V and J genes are TRBV3-1 and TRBJ1-2; a weak D match, TRBD1 (5 bases). This CDR3 is 16 amino acids long. Germline lookup yields CDR1 LGHDT and CDR2 YNNKEL (reference sequence). V lost 5 bases and J 0 bases, leaving 16 bases between the germline ends. The CDR3: CASSSPQGKANYGYTF. The CDR3, as DNA: TGTGCCAGCAGCTCGCCCCAGGGTAAAGCTAACTATGGCTACACCTTC.